Listed below are T cell receptor beta chains from one sample, sequenced in a study of long-term antiretroviral therapy in people with HIV. Here immunoSEQ multiplex PCR was the method, and the copy in TCRdb shows in-frame clones only, minus some. The table shows about 14,000 clones, with approximately 86% occurring only once. This specimen consisted of unsorted PBMCs, obtained 6.2 years after starting antiretroviral therapy. The receptors come from a man aged 40-49 years with HIV. Each CDR3 is given without its conserved first and last residue.

v_call	j_call	cdr3_aa
TRBV15	TRBJ2-5	ATSSGDRGHVELD
TRBV6-4	TRBJ2-1	ASSDSGLAGGDYNEQF
TRBV7-2	TRBJ2-7	ASSLAWRGNYEQY
TRBV14	TRBJ2-5	ASSQGEQGIWETQY
TRBV25-1	TRBJ1-4	ASRGGDTEKLF
TRBV7-2	TRBJ1-1	ASSFGQSNTEAF
TRBV28	TRBJ2-3	ASSLLPSGTDTQY
TRBV6-5	TRBJ2-7	ASSWRTSERDEQY
TRBV7-2	TRBJ2-7	ASSPGTGIYEQY
TRBV5-1	TRBJ2-7	ASSLAGDSYEQY